This T cell receptor (beta chain) is from a study of blood T cells in healthy people across ages. Study outcomes and limitations: No one knew whether donors had CMV, which possibly confounded expanded clonotype changes. Long-lived donors exceeded aged donors in naive CD4+ cells and diversity.

This CDR3 spans 14 amino acids. After removal of 8 bases from V and 4 bases from J, the junction contained 9 bases not matched to a gene. The germline V gene has CDR1 MDHEN and CDR2 SYDVKM. This clonotype was detected a few times. The antigen remains undetermined. A second roughly 7 to 11 cycle PCR used barcoded and J-beta primers. Via MiXCR, TCRdb re-called the 5' RACE reads, giving one row per CDR3 protein. The repertoire holds 250,000 to 300,000 distinct CDR3 sequences, with 25% to 30% as singletons. J is TRBJ2-7 and V is TRBV28; 9 bases align to TRBD1. The source is an older woman in good health. The specimen sequenced was blood. The CDR3 here is CASAGTGIEYEQYF. The CDR3 DNA follows: TGTGCCAGCGCCGGGACAGGGATAGAGTACGAGCAGTACTTC.